Listed below are T cell receptor beta chains from one sample, sequenced in a study of OX40 agonist ivuxolimab in advanced cancers. Clones were sequenced by immunoSEQ multiplex PCR, and TCRdb holds only the in-frame ones, with some missing. The data contain more than 20,000 clones, more than 75% of them seen just once; the ten biggest clones take up 8.5% to 10%. The input for sequencing was CD4+ or CD8+ T cells sorted from blood, taken in a trial of the OX40 agonist ivuxolimab. All receptors derive from an adult with an advanced solid tumor such as melanoma, head and neck, liver or kidney cancer. Each CDR3 is given with its conserved first and last residue. The D gene is left open where the match is weak. Rows may omit the clone size; those that give it use once, few, many or a size class.

TGTGCCATCAGCGCGGGACAACGCTCCTACAATGAGCAGTTCTTC	CAISAGQRSYNEQFF	NA	TRBV10-3	TRBJ2-1	NA
TGCGCCAGCAGCTTTGGATCCAGCCTCCCGTACCAAGAGACCCAGTACTTC	CASSFGSSLPYQETQYF	NA	TRBV5-1	TRBJ2-5	NA
TGTGCCAGTAGTATAAGGGGGACTAGGCAGCCCCAGCATTTT	CASSIRGTRQPQHF	NA	TRBV19	TRBJ1-5	NA
TGTGCCAGCAGCTCGTTACAGGGGGCCGGTGGCTACACCTTC	CASSSLQGAGGYTF	TRBD1	TRBV5-4	TRBJ1-2	NA
TGTGCCAGCAGCCTAGCCGGGTCTGGGGCCAACGTCCTGACTTTC	CASSLAGSGANVLTF	NA	TRBV11-2	TRBJ2-6	NA
TGTGCCAGCACCACCGAGGGAGGAGAAAAACTGTTTTTT	CASTTEGGEKLFF	NA	TRBV6-5	TRBJ1-4	NA
TGTGCCAGTAGTATGGTAGGGCTTTCAGATACGCAGTATTTT	CASSMVGLSDTQYF	NA	TRBV19	TRBJ2-3	NA
TGCGCCAGCAGCTTGACCGAGGGTAGTCCCGGGGAGCTGTTTTTT	CASSLTEGSPGELFF	NA	TRBV5-1	TRBJ2-2	NA
TGTGCCAGCAGCTCAACCGGGACACCGAACACTGAAGCTTTCTTT	CASSSTGTPNTEAFF	NA	TRBV7-6	TRBJ1-1	NA
TGTGCCAGCAGCCAAGGGGGGACAGCAACTAATGAAAAACTGTTTTTT	CASSQGGTATNEKLFF	TRBD1	TRBV14	TRBJ1-4	NA
TGTGCCAGTACCAGGGGACAGGGTTCCTATGGCTACACCTTC	CASTRGQGSYGYTF	TRBD1	TRBV19	TRBJ1-2	NA
TGTGCCAGCAGCCCCGACCGGGGGGGCGTAATGACCTACGAGCAGTACTTC	CASSPDRGGVMTYEQYF	TRBD2	TRBV11-2	TRBJ2-7	NA
TGTGCCAGCAGCCCAACAGGGGACTCCACCGGGGAGCTGTTTTTT	CASSPTGDSTGELFF	NA	TRBV7-3	TRBJ2-2	NA
TGTGCCAGCAGCTTAGAGAGGCCGGGGCTTTATGGCTACACCTTC	CASSLERPGLYGYTF	NA	TRBV11-2	TRBJ1-2	NA
TGTGCCAGCAAAATACGCGGGATCCAAGAGACCCAGTACTTC	CASKIRGIQETQYF	NA	TRBV6-6	TRBJ2-5	NA
TGTGCCAGTAGTATAGACCGAACGACAGGAGGGTCCTATGGCTACACCTTC	CASSIDRTTGGSYGYTF	NA	TRBV19	TRBJ1-2	NA
TGTGCCAGCAGGGACAGCTCCTACGAGCAGTACTTC	CASRDSSYEQYF	NA	TRBV2	TRBJ2-7	NA
TGTGCCAGCTCACCGGCAGCAACTAATGAAAAACTGTTTTTT	CASSPAATNEKLFF	NA	TRBV18	TRBJ1-4	NA
TGTGCCAGCAAACTAGCGGGGGCCGAGGCAGATACGCAGTATTTT	CASKLAGAEADTQYF	TRBD2	TRBV28	TRBJ2-3	few
TGTGCCAGCAGGGAGGACCTTCTACCCTGGGCCCAGCATTTT	CASREDLLPWAQHF	NA	TRBV6-1	TRBJ1-5	NA
TGTGCCAGTAGATCCGGACAGGGCGTCAATGAGCAGTTCTTC	CASRSGQGVNEQFF	TRBD1	TRBV19	TRBJ2-1	NA
TGTGCCAGCAGTGAACTGGACAGGGGAGAGAATACGCAGTATTTT	CASSELDRGENTQYF	TRBD1	TRBV6-1	TRBJ2-3	NA
TGCGCCAGCAGCCAAAGACAGGGTACGTCCTACGAGCAGTACTTC	CASSQRQGTSYEQYF	TRBD1	TRBV4-3	TRBJ2-7	NA
TGTGCCAGCAGCTTAGGACAGGGACCTTTCACTGAAGCTTTCTTT	CASSLGQGPFTEAFF	TRBD1	TRBV7-9	TRBJ1-1	once
TGTGCCAGCAGCTTACACCAGCGGGGGACTCACAATGAGCAGTTCTTC	CASSLHQRGTHNEQFF	TRBD2	TRBV7-2	TRBJ2-1	once
TGTGCCAGCAGCTCCTCAAGGCATACTGAAGCTTTCTTT	CASSSSRHTEAFF	NA	TRBV7-2	TRBJ1-1	NA
TGTGCCAGTTCCCCCCTAGCGGGGTTCTACGAGCAGTACTTC	CASSPLAGFYEQYF	TRBD2	TRBV19	TRBJ2-7	NA
TGTGCCAGCAGCCCAGGACCCCTCGAGAAGTTGTTTTTT	CASSPGPLEKLFF	NA	TRBV5-6	TRBJ2-2	NA
TGTGCCAGCAGCTTACCCCCTTTCTCCCAGTACTTC	CASSLPPFSQYF	NA	TRBV7-2	TRBJ2-5	few
TGTGCCAGCAGCCTCGAGCGGGGGGGCTATGGCTACACCTTC	CASSLERGGYGYTF	NA	TRBV11-2	TRBJ1-2	NA
TGTGCCAGCAGTTTACGCAGGGACGGCTCTGGCTACACCTTC	CASSLRRDGSGYTF	NA	TRBV27	TRBJ1-2	NA
TGTGCCAGCAGCCGACAGGGGGGAAGGTGGGCTTTCTTT	CASSRQGGRWAFF	TRBD1	TRBV14	TRBJ1-1	NA
TGTGCCAGCAGCCATCCCACAGGGGGCTACGAGCAGTACTTC	CASSHPTGGYEQYF	TRBD1	TRBV5-4	TRBJ2-7	NA
TGCAGCGTTGACGGGGTGGGAGAGAGCTCCTACGAGCAGTACTTC	CSVDGVGESSYEQYF	NA	TRBV29-1	TRBJ2-7	NA